These T cell receptor beta chains were read from a single sample in a study of blood T cell repertoires in COVID-19. The data were produced by immunoSEQ multiplex PCR, yet TCRdb's version contains in-frame clones alone and is incomplete. This table holds about 340,000 clones, about 90% found once. Sample: peripheral blood. The origin of the receptors is a woman aged 70 to 79 with COVID-19, enrolled during active disease. Both conserved end residues are trimmed from each CDR3.

v_gene,j_gene,CDR3aa
TRBV2,TRBJ2-1,ATTRGRESVGEQF
TRBV5-1,TRBJ2-3,ASSTLTGTQDTQY
TRBV6-1,TRBJ1-6,ASSDVLVMIVH
TRBV9,TRBJ2-7,ASSDGTGKQY
TRBV19,TRBJ1-2,ASTPTGLYGYT
TRBV12-5,TRBJ1-6,ASGLDSNSPLH
TRBV2,TRBJ2-7,ASSERTGGNYEQY
TRBV4-1,TRBJ1-2,ASSPQPGVISGRGYT
TRBV2,TRBJ2-5,ASSAGKQETQY
TRBV12-3/TRBV12-4,TRBJ1-2,ASSLILGGGYT
TRBV19,TRBJ2-7,ASCITSAGIYEQY
TRBV15,TRBJ1-1,ATSRTQGSTEAF
TRBV28,TRBJ1-2,ASSLTGAWGYT
TRBV2,TRBJ1-5,ASRPGTGGGQPQH
TRBV7-2,TRBJ2-5,ASSFGGLGETQY
TRBV4-1,TRBJ1-2,ASSQEGTPNYGYT
TRBV3-1/TRBV3-2,TRBJ2-7,ASSRGTGWEQY
TRBV30,TRBJ2-1,AWSGMGMGEQF
TRBV30,TRBJ1-6,AWSVGYRGGEIFRRYSPLH
TRBV24-1,TRBJ1-2,ATSDEQGTYGYT
TRBV7-2,TRBJ1-3,ASSVSGTASGNTIY
TRBV5-6,TRBJ2-3,ASSSGGKYTDTQY
TRBV19,TRBJ1-1,ASTLRLAANTEAF
TRBV28,TRBJ1-5,ASNTGGYSNQPQH
TRBV6-1,TRBJ2-2,ASSEARGRSATGELF
TRBV27,TRBJ2-1,ASSLSLQGSSYNEQF